This T cell receptor beta chain was observed in a study of early T cells in non-severe SARS-CoV-2 infection. Whole-study context: Alpha and beta chains were unpaired, from unsorted whole-blood bulk RNA.

The TCR library protocol was used to attach unique molecular identifiers. These identifiers were attached to individual cDNA molecules. TCRdb itself ran the 5' RACE reads through MiXCR, one entry per CDR3 protein. Of approximately 74,000 distinct CDR3 sequences in the sample, 14% to 15% were seen once. The V end lost 2 bases, the J end lost 5 bases, and 12 bases lay between the germline ends. This CDR3 spans 14 amino acids. The V gene's germline CDR1 is MNHNS and CDR2 SASEGT. This clonotype has more than one count but fewer than ten. The J gene is TRBJ1-2, the V gene TRBV6-1; D gene ambiguous. The sample taken for sequencing was whole blood. The clonotype was recovered from an adult who was a healthcare worker with PCR-confirmed SARS-CoV-2 infection or an uninfected control (not recorded which). CDR3 DNA sequence: TGTGCCAGCAGTGAAAGGACGGCTATGTATGGCTACACCTTC. Translating it yields CASSERTAMYGYTF.